This T cell receptor beta chain was recovered during a study of blood T cell repertoires in COVID-19. Living in about two dozen US areas, the participants were between roughly 18 and 89 years of age. Assignment of participants to cohorts was predicated upon participant-reported clinical history. TCRdb's table, derived via immunoSEQ multiplex PCR, lists solely in-frame clones and lacks some. Counted here are fewer than 250,000 clones, approximately 89% occurring once; the ten biggest clones make up more than 3%. This CDR3 has 15 amino acids. The V gene end was trimmed by 2 bases and the J gene end by 4 bases; junction bases not matched to a gene: 3. Germline CDR1 reads MGHRA; CDR2 reads YSYEKL.

This sequence joins TRBV4-1 and TRBJ2-7, with 12 bases aligning to TRBD2. The sequence was obtained from a woman under 40 who had been exposed to COVID-19. Sequenced input: PBMCs or T cells enriched from blood (not recorded which). CDR3 in amino acids: CASSQTLAGGYEQYF. The CDR3 nucleotides are TGCGCCAGCAGCCAAACACTAGCGGGGGGATACGAGCAGTACTTC.